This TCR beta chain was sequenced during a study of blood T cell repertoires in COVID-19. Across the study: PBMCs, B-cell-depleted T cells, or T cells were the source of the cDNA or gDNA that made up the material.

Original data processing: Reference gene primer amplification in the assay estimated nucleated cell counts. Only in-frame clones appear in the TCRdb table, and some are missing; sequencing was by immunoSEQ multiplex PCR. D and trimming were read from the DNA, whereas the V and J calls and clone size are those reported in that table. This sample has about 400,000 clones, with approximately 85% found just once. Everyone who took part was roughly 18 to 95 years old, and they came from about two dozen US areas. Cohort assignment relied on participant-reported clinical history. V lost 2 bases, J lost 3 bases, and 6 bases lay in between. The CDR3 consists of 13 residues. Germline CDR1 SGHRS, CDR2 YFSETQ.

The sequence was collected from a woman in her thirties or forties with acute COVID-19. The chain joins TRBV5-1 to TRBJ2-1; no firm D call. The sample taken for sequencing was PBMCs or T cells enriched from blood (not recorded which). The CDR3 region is CASSFRNYNEQFF. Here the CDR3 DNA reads TGCGCCAGCAGCTTCAGGAACTACAATGAGCAGTTCTTC.